A single sample is the source of the 25 T cell receptor beta chains below, sequenced in a study of T cells in Graves' hyperthyroidism and ophthalmopathy. Researchers took RNA transcripts and amplified the TCR beta CDR3 regions from them. The HTBI set primed first-round TCR CDR3 RT-PCR. Each CDR3 protein is one row after TCRdb ran MiXCR on the multiplex PCR reads. The data show roughly 400,000 distinct CDR3 sequences, approximately 25% seen once. Sequencing input: blood. Source of these receptors: a man aged 50 or older with Graves' hyperthyroidism.

The CDR3 is CASSIQGGNQPQHF. The CDR3 DNA reads as TGTGCCAGCAGTATACAGGGAGGCAATCAGCCCCAGCATTTT. This chain connects TRBV27 to TRBJ1-5, with a weak D call TRBD1 (6 bases). There are 14 residues in the CDR3. Germline lookup yields CDR1 MNHEY and CDR2 SMNVEV (reference sequence). Trimming took off 5 bases at V and 2 bases at J, with 10 bases between the two ends.

This clonotype occurred a few times. The chain has TRBV3-1 and TRBJ1-6, with D possibly matching TRBD1 (5 bases). Between the trimmed V and J ends, which lost 4 bases and 15 bases, there was a span of 13 bases. There are 12 residues in the CDR3. Germline V lookup: CDR1 LGHDT, CDR2 YNNKEL (reference sequence). The DNA of the CDR3 is TGTGCCAGCAGCCTCCGGGACGGGCTCCTCCACTTT. Its translation: CASSLRDGLLHF.

The chain combines TRBV27 with TRBJ1-1; 7 nucleotides agree with TRBD1. CDR1 MNHEY and CDR2 SMNVEV come from the germline V gene (reference sequence). There are 13 residues in the CDR3. V was clipped by 7 bases and J by 7 bases; unmatched bases: 9. The CDR3 bases are TGTGCCAGCAACCACAGGGGATCGCTTGAAGCTTTCTTT. This codes for CASNHRGSLEAFF.

This rearrangement joins TRBV28 to TRBJ2-1, with a tentative D call TRBD1 (5 bases). CDR3 length equals 15 residues. Trimming shortened V by 6 bases and J by 0 bases, and 12 bases separated the two germline ends. CDR1 and CDR2 from the germline V gene are MDHEN and SYDVKM. The CDR3 DNA reads as TGTGCCAGCAGCCCTAGACAGAGCTCCTACAATGAGCAGTTCTTC. This encodes CASSPRQSSYNEQFF.

In regard to this clonotype: An end of the junction differs from the germline gene, which may be a read error. For the CDR3, the DNA is TGCGCCAGCAGTCAAGGACAGGGGCCATACAATGAGCAGTTCTTC. Translating it yields CASSQGQGPYNEQFF. This sequence joins TRBV7-3 and TRBJ2-1, with 9 bases matching TRBD1. The CDR3 runs 15 residues. Germline V CDR1 and CDR2: SGHTA, FQGTGA.

This clonotype was seen only a few times. V gene TRBV7-3 combines with J gene TRBJ2-1; TRBD2 might be the D (6 bases). Trimming took off 0 bases at V and 3 bases at J, with 18 bases between the two ends. Germline values: CDR1 SGHTA, CDR2 FQGTGA. The CDR3 is 18 amino acids. CDR3 in amino acids: CASSLTGSLSGNYNEQFF. The CDR3 nucleotides are TGTGCCAGCAGCTTAACGGGTTCCCTTAGCGGAAACTACAATGAGCAGTTCTTC.

This clonotype has at least ten counts. This chain joins TRBV28 and TRBJ1-1; TRBD1 matches at 7 bases. The V gene's germline CDR1 is MDHEN and CDR2 SYDVKM. The CDR3 has 16 amino acids. Losses at the gene ends were 7 bases for V and 3 bases for J; bases not matched to a gene: 14. In nucleotides, the CDR3 is TGTGCCAGCACCTTGGGACAGCTCGGTTCGGACACTGAAGCTTTCTTT. Encoded protein: CASTLGQLGSDTEAFF.

Here the CDR3 DNA reads TGTGCCAGCAGCCTACGGGGGGGAGGGGATACGCAGTATTTT. Translation: CASSLRGGGDTQYF. This chain joins TRBV5-4 and TRBJ2-3; 8 nucleotides align to TRBD2. This CDR3 contains 14 residues. The V gene end was trimmed by 4 bases and the J gene end by 6 bases; junction bases not matched to a gene: 7. CDR1 and CDR2 from the germline V gene are SGHNT and YYREEE (reference sequence).

Concerning this clonotype itself: One junction end disagrees with the germline gene, perhaps due to a read error. V and J are TRBV28 and TRBJ1-6; possibly TRBD1 for D (6 bases). The germline V gene has CDR1 MDHEN and CDR2 SYDVKM. CDR3 size: 15 residues. The CDR3 loop is CASNLGGRPGSPLHF. The CDR3 bases are TGTGCCAGCAATTTAGGGGGACGACCGGGTTCACCCCTCCACTTT.

This chain connects TRBV9 to TRBJ2-7; D call uncertain. Germline CDR1 reads SGDLS; CDR2 reads YYNGEE. V was clipped by 0 bases and J by 0 bases, with 10 bases between them. This CDR3 comprises 15 residues. CDR3 residues: CASSVGRGNSYEQYF. The CDR3 nucleotides are TGTGCCAGCAGCGTAGGAAGAGGCAACTCCTACGAGCAGTACTTC.

This chain uses TRBV3-1 with TRBJ2-1; possibly TRBD1 for D (5 bases). Between the trimmed V and J ends, which lost 6 bases and 9 bases, there was a span of 24 bases. Germline CDR1 reads LGHDT; CDR2 reads YNNKEL (reference sequence). CDR3 length: 16 residues. As DNA, the CDR3 is TGTGCCAGCAGGCAATTCGTCGACCGGAGACAGTTTGAGCAGTTCTTC. It codes for CASRQFVDRRQFEQFF.

The chain couples TRBV5-1 to TRBJ2-5, with D possibly being TRBD1 (6 bases). Germline assignment: CDR1 SGHRS and CDR2 YFSETQ. There are 15 residues in the CDR3. V lost 0 bases and J 4 bases, leaving 13 bases between the germline ends. CDR3 loop: CASSLGQLGGETQYF. DNA of the CDR3: TGCGCCAGCAGCTTGGGCCAACTAGGGGGAGAGACCCAGTACTTC.

This clonotype was seen a handful of times. The rearrangement links TRBV2 to TRBJ1-5; D not resolved. Germline CDR1 SNHLY, CDR2 FYNNEI. CDR3 length equals 15 residues. V was pared by 8 bases and J by 1 base, with 15 bases between. CDR3 amino acids: CASATFRGSNQPQHF. As DNA, the CDR3 is TGTGCCAGCGCTACTTTCAGAGGGAGCAATCAGCCCCAGCATTTT.

The chain joins TRBV29-1 to TRBJ2-1; no clear D. V lost 4 bases and J lost 8, with 9 bases in between. In germline, CDR1 is SQVTM, CDR2 ANQGSEA. The CDR3 covers 11 residues. Here the CDR3 reads CSVGTNDEQFF. In nucleotides, the CDR3 is TGCAGCGTTGGGACCAACGATGAGCAGTTCTTC.

The chain carries TRBV13 and TRBJ2-3; no firm D call. This CDR3 has 14 residues. The germline V gene encodes CDR1 PRHDT and CDR2 FYEKMQ (reference sequence). Trimming left V 4 bases short and J 1 base short, with 9 bases between. The DNA for the CDR3 is TGTGCCAGCAGCTCAGCTACGGGCACAGATACGCAGTATTTT. Translation: CASSSATGTDTQYF.

The chain couples TRBV2 to TRBJ2-7, with D possibly matching TRBD1 (5 bases). Germline CDR1 and CDR2: SNHLY and FYNNEI. This CDR3 comprises 15 residues. V was clipped by 8 bases and J by 0 bases, with 17 bases between them. This CDR3 is CASYQGTVNSYEQYF. In DNA, the CDR3 is TGTGCCAGCTATCAGGGCACTGTGAACTCCTACGAGCAGTACTTC. The complete variable domain, with remaining parts taken from reference TRBV2 and TRBJ2-7, reads EPEVTQTPSHQVTQMGQEVILRCVPISNHLYFYWYRQILGQKVEFLVSFYNNEISEKSEIFDDQFSVERPDGSNFTLKIRSTKLEDSAMYFCASYQGTVNSYEQYFGPGTRLTVT.

V usage is TRBV5-1 and J usage is TRBJ2-3, with TRBD1 as a possible D gene (6 bases). The CDR3 sequence is 14 residues long. CDR1 is SGHRS, CDR2 YFSETQ, per germline. Trimming left V 7 bases short and J 2 bases short, with 14 bases between. The CDR3 DNA reads TGCGCCAGCCAACAGGGTCGTGACACAGATACGCAGTATTTT. Its translation is CASQQGRDTDTQYF.

This clonotype was detected many times. J is TRBJ2-5 and V is TRBV29-1, with D possibly being TRBD1 (5 bases). CDR1 is SQVTM, CDR2 ANQGSEA, per germline. V was pared by 7 bases and J by 5 bases, with 14 bases between. CDR3 length equals 12 residues. The CDR3: CSALETEETQYF. DNA of the CDR3: TGCAGCGCCTTAGAGACAGAGGAGACCCAGTACTTC. The whole variable domain, remainder taken from reference TRBV29-1 and TRBJ2-5, is SAVISQKPSRDICQRGTSLTIQCQVDSQVTMMFWYRQQPGQSLTLIATANQGSEATYESGFVIDKFPISRPNLTFSTLTVSNMSPEDSSIYLCSALETEETQYFGPGTRLLVL.

This clonotype was seen more than once but under ten times. The V and J genes are TRBV7-9 and TRBJ2-2; a possible D gene is TRBD2 (6 bases). The germline CDR1 and CDR2 sequences are SEHNR and FQNEAQ (reference sequence). The CDR3 extends over 16 amino acids. V lost 1 base and J lost 0, with 9 bases in between. This CDR3 is CASSLGSGSNTGELFF. As DNA, the CDR3 is TGTGCCAGCAGCTTAGGAAGCGGGTCGAACACCGGGGAGCTGTTTTTT. The whole variable domain, remainder taken from reference TRBV7-9 and TRBJ2-2, is DTGVSQNPRHKITKRGQNVTFRCDPISEHNRLYWYRQTLGQGPEFLTYFQNEAQLEKSRLLSDRFSAERPKGSFSTLEIQRTEQGDSAMYLCASSLGSGSNTGELFFGEGSRLTVL.

The chain recombines TRBV6-1 with TRBJ2-7; 10 bases match TRBD2. The germline V gene has CDR1 MNHNS and CDR2 SASEGT. The ends lost 5 bases at V and 2 bases at J; junction bases unmatched: 6. The CDR3 covers 15 residues. The DNA of the CDR3 is TGTGCCAGCAGTATGACTAGCGGGTCGACCTACGAGCAGTACTTC. It codes for CASSMTSGSTYEQYF.

DNA of the CDR3: TGTGCCAGCAGTAAGGGGTTAGGGACTGAAGCTTTCTTT. This sequence encodes CASSKGLGTEAFF. The chain employs TRBV12-3 or TRBV12-4 and TRBJ1-1; possibly TRBD1 for D (5 bases). This CDR3 is built from 13 residues. V lost 5 bases to trimming and J lost 5 bases, with 12 bases between them.

The rearrangement joins TRBV12-3 or TRBV12-4 to TRBJ2-7, with 9 bases matching TRBD1. After removal of 6 bases from V and 2 bases from J, the junction contained 8 bases not matched to a gene. There are 15 residues in the CDR3. CDR3 protein: CASSIRDRAAYEQYF. The DNA for the CDR3 is TGTGCCAGCAGCATCCGGGACAGGGCGGCCTACGAGCAGTACTTC.

CDR3: CASSPVGGRVEQFF. The CDR3 coding sequence is TGTGCCAGCAGCCCAGTAGGTGGGAGGGTGGAACAGTTCTTC. The chain couples TRBV11-2 to TRBJ2-1, with TRBD2 identical over 7 bases. CDR3 length: 14 amino acids. Per the germline V gene, CDR1 is SGHAT and CDR2 is FQNNGV. V was clipped by 5 bases and J by 13 bases; unmatched bases: 14. Together with reference TRBV11-2 and TRBJ2-1, the CDR3 gives the full variable domain: EAGVAQSPRYKIIEKRQSVAFWCNPISGHATLYWYQQILGQGPKLLIQFQNNGVVDDSQLPKDRFSAERLKGVDSTLKIQPAKLEDSAVYLCASSPVGGRVEQFFGPGTRLTVL.

V and J are TRBV6-1 and TRBJ1-2; a possible D gene is TRBD1 (6 bases). Germline V gene data show CDR1 as MNHNS and CDR2 as SASEGT. The CDR3 is 13 amino acids. V shed 7 bases and J shed 10 bases, with 19 bases lying between them. The DNA for the CDR3 is TGTGCCAGCACGGCCGGATCGGGGGCTCACTACACCTTC. It codes for CASTAGSGAHYTF.

This clonotype was observed once. The CDR3 sequence is CASSQDGAGPETQYF. The CDR3 DNA is TGCGCCAGCAGCCAAGATGGGGCGGGGCCAGAGACCCAGTACTTC. The V gene is TRBV5-1, the J gene TRBJ2-5; TRBD2 might be the D (6 bases). The germline V gene has CDR1 SGHRS and CDR2 YFSETQ. This CDR3 is built from 15 residues. The germline V and J ends were trimmed by 4 bases and 4 bases, with 17 bases remaining between them.